These 5 T cell receptor beta chains came from one sample sequenced in a study of CD8 T cells in ankylosing spondylitis. One entry per CDR3 protein results from TCRdb running MiXCR on the 5' RACE reads. This sample yields about 400,000 distinct CDR3 sequences, of which roughly 20% are seen a single time; over 10% belongs to the top ten. Sequenced sample: blood, either unsorted or a sorted T cell fraction (not recorded which). The receptors here all came from a male donor with ankylosing spondylitis or in good health (not recorded which).

A word on this clonotype: Its ends do not fully match the called genes, so a read error is possible. V gene TRBV11-2 combines with J gene TRBJ1-5, with a weak D call TRBD1 (5 bases). The CDR3 is 15 residues long. Germline CDR1 is SGHAT and CDR2 is FQNNGV. CDR3 protein: CASSLDQGLNQPRHF. CDR3 DNA sequence: TGTGCCAGCAGCTTAGATCAGGGCCTCAATCAGCCCCGGCATTTT.

This clonotype came up many times. The chain recombines TRBV29-1 with TRBJ2-1; maybe TRBD2 (5 bases). Trimming stripped 0 bases from V and 10 bases from J, with 10 bases between. This CDR3 is built from 12 residues. Germline values: CDR1 SQVTM, CDR2 ANQGSEA. The CDR3 spells CSVEELGVEQFF. As DNA, the CDR3 is TGCAGCGTTGAAGAGTTGGGAGTAGAGCAGTTCTTC.

This clonotype appeared a few times. The chain joins TRBV20-1 to TRBJ2-5, with D tentatively TRBD1 or TRBD2 (6 bases each). The CDR3 is 14 residues long. Germline V gene sequence: CDR1 DFQATT, CDR2 SNEGSKA (reference sequence). Trimming stripped 3 bases from V and 5 bases from J, with 16 bases between. The CDR3 protein is CSASEGGRWETQYF. In nucleotides, the CDR3 is TGCAGTGCTAGTGAGGGGGGCCGGTGGGAGACCCAGTACTTC.

The chain carries TRBV4-1 and TRBJ1-2; perhaps TRBD1 as D (5 bases). CDR3 length equals 16 residues. CDR1 and CDR2 (germline): MGHRA, YSYEKL. Trimming stripped 0 bases from V and 4 bases from J, with 15 bases between. In DNA, the CDR3 is TGCGCCAGCAGCCAAGAACCAGACAGATTGGTCTATGGCTACACCTTC. It specifies CASSQEPDRLVYGYTF.

This chain uses TRBV12-3 or TRBV12-4 with TRBJ2-1; tentatively, D is TRBD1 (5 bases). CDR3 size: 15 residues. The V gene lost 3 bases and the J gene lost 5 bases, with 14 bases spanning the gap. CDR3 loop: CASSFGRWGDNEQFF. CDR3 sequence (DNA): TGTGCCAGCAGTTTCGGCCGGTGGGGCGACAATGAGCAGTTCTTC.